The 2 T cell receptor beta chains reported below all come from one sample, sequenced in a study of shared T cell receptors in the human thymus. Assay: immunoSEQ multiplex PCR; the TCRdb copy retains only in-frame clones and omits some. The table includes some 720,000 clones, 88% detected once. These data are also associated with another study on human thymus T cells.

Material: thymocytes. Receptor source: a boy less than two years old with a congenital heart defect.

The chain links TRBV28 to TRBJ2-3; D may be TRBD2 (7 bases). Germline V gives CDR1 MDHEN, CDR2 SYDVKM. The germline V and J ends were trimmed by 6 bases and 3 bases, with 22 bases remaining between them. The CDR3 is 17 residues long. CDR3 loop: CASSTTKGGVWTDTQYF. In nucleotides, the CDR3 is TGTGCCAGCAGCACCACTAAGGGGGGGGTATGGACAGATACGCAGTATTTT.

The J gene is TRBJ2-3, the V gene TRBV12-2; the table's TRBD2 call for D was not verified on the DNA. TRBV12-2 is designated a pseudogene. CDR3 length: 18 residues. As DNA, the CDR3 is TGTGCAAGTCGCCTAGGAGGCACTAGCGGGCCCCTCACAGATACGCAGTATTTT. Protein: CASRLGGTSGPLTDTQYF.